These 9 T cell receptor beta chains were sequenced from one sample in a study of T-cell memory formation after mild COVID-19. TCRdb fed the 5' RACE reads into MiXCR, producing one record per CDR3 protein. The table records 200,000 to 250,000 distinct CDR3 sequences, 16% of them present only once. Sample: PBMCs or a T cell subset sorted from them (not recorded which). The receptors were gathered from a young man who had mild COVID-19 (a few samples of this study predate the infection). Cell type and time point are not known.

The chain uses TRBV7-2 and TRBJ2-7, with a weak D call TRBD2 (6 bases). Germline lookup yields CDR1 SGHTA and CDR2 FQGNSA. Trimming pared 3 bases from V and 3 bases from J, leaving 15 bases between. The CDR3 is 15 amino acids. CDR3 sequence reads: CASSLFGGPVYEQYF. The CDR3 region has the DNA TGTGCCAGCAGCTTGTTCGGGGGTCCCGTCTACGAGCAGTACTTC.

This clonotype was seen more than once but under ten times. The chain employs TRBV2 and TRBJ2-1; 9 nucleotides match TRBD1. Looked up from germline, CDR1 is SNHLY and CDR2 is FYNNEI. CDR3 size: 14 residues. The trim removed 5 bases at V and 4 bases at J, leaving 3 bases unmatched. CDR3 residues: CASSWGQGYNEQFF. The CDR3 DNA reads as TGTGCCAGCAGTTGGGGACAGGGATACAATGAGCAGTTCTTC.

The chain carries TRBV6-1 and TRBJ2-5; D ambiguous. Germline V lookup: CDR1 MNHNS, CDR2 SASEGT. The CDR3 consists of 14 residues. V was cut by 7 bases and J by 5 bases, with 17 bases left in between. CDR3 nucleotide sequence: TGTGCCAGCAATATGGATCCATTTAAGGAGACCCAGTACTTC. Its translation is CASNMDPFKETQYF.

This clonotype was seen ten or more times. V gene TRBV12-3 or TRBV12-4 combines with J gene TRBJ2-1, with D unresolved. V dropped 2 bases and J dropped 2 bases, with 7 bases sitting between them. The length of the CDR3 is 14 residues. The DNA of the CDR3 is TGTGCCAGCAGTTTAAATGGGGCCTACAATGAGCAGTTCTTC. Its translation: CASSLNGAYNEQFF.

In this sample, this clonotype turned up a few times. V usage is TRBV10-2 and J usage is TRBJ2-3; TRBD2 aligns across 11 bases. CDR3 length: 15 residues. Germline V gene data show CDR1 as WSHSY and CDR2 as SAAADI. V shed 3 bases and J 5 bases; nucleotides not matched to a gene: 4. The DNA of the CDR3 is TGCGCCAGCAGTGATAGCGGGGGGGCCGGAGATACGCAGTATTTT. This translates into CASSDSGGAGDTQYF.

The table lists this clonotype with a few counts. V and J are TRBV7-9 and TRBJ2-1; tentatively, D is TRBD1 or TRBD2 (5 bases each). CDR3 length: 14 residues. The germline gives CDR1 SEHNR, CDR2 FQNEAQ (reference sequence). With 6 bases removed from V and 5 bases from J, the gap between germline ends came to 14 bases. The CDR3 coding sequence is TGTGCCAGCAGTCACCGGGACCCACACAATGAGCAGTTCTTC. Its protein product is CASSHRDPHNEQFF.

This clonotype has only a few counts. V gene TRBV12-3 or TRBV12-4 combines with J gene TRBJ1-2; unclear D gene. The V end lost 7 bases, the J end lost 7 bases, and 13 bases lay between the germline ends. The CDR3 runs 12 residues. The CDR3 here is CASTREGSGYTF. CDR3 nucleotides: TGTGCCAGCACCCGAGAAGGGTCTGGCTACACCTTC.

This clonotype was recorded at least ten times. The rearrangement uses TRBV28 and TRBJ2-2; no definite D call. With 3 bases removed from V and 2 bases from J, the gap between germline ends came to 4 bases. The CDR3 sequence is 13 residues long. Germline CDR1 MDHEN, CDR2 SYDVKM. The CDR3 loop reads CASSFTNTGELFF. The CDR3 DNA sequence: TGTGCCAGCAGTTTCACCAACACCGGGGAGCTGTTTTTT.

As concerns this clonotype: This could be a read error, since a much larger clone is one nucleotide away. This chain links TRBV5-6 with TRBJ2-4; 9 bases agree with TRBD1. Germline CDR1 is SGHDT and CDR2 is YYEEEE. Trimming removed 7 bases from V and 11 bases from J; junction bases left unmatched: 16. The CDR3 consists of 15 residues. The CDR3 coding sequence is TGTGCCAGCCCCCGGACAGGGGCGGATAACCATTTTCAGTACTTC. It translates to CASPRTGADNHFQYF.